This T cell receptor (beta chain) originates from a study of stem cell transplantation in POMP-related autoinflammatory disease. Looking at the study overall: Impaired MHC class I-dependent CD8+ differentiation was hypothesized from defective thymoproteasomes.

Assay used: immunoSEQ multiplex PCR; TCRdb lists only in-frame clones, some missing. The top ten hold around 2.5% of the sample, which has 25,000 to 30,000 clones, roughly four fifths seen once. This sample comprised CD4+ T cells from PBMCs, obtained before stem cell transplantation. This TCR was sampled from a human donor with POMP-related autoinflammation and immune dysregulation (PRAID).

The CDR3 is CASSLAEKQGTQYF. DNA of the CDR3: TGTGCCAGCAGTCTGGCGGAAAAACAGGGTACGCAGTATTTT. This sequence joins TRBV5-6 and TRBJ2-3, with a tentative D call TRBD1 (6 bases). V was trimmed by 5 bases and J by 8 bases, leaving 18 bases between them. The CDR3 totals 14 residues. In germline, CDR1 is SGHDT, CDR2 YYEEEE.